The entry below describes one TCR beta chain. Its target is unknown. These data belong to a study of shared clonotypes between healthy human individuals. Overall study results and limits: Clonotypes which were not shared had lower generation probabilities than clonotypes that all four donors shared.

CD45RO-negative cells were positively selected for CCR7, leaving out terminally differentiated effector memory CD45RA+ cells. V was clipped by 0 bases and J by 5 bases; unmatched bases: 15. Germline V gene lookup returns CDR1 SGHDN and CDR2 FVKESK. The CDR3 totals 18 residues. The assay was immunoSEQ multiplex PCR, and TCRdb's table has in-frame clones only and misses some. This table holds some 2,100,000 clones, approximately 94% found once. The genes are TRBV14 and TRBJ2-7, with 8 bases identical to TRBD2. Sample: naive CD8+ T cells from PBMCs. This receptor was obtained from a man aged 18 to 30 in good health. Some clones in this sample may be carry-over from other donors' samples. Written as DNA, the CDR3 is TGTGCCAGCAGCCAAGATACAGCGGGAGCCAGTATTTGGAACGAGCAGTACTTC. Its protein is CASSQDTAGASIWNEQYF.